These 13 T cell receptor beta chains were sequenced from one sample in a study of regulatory T cells in long-lasting Graves disease. Arm-PCR with iRepertoire HTBI primers amplified the CDR3 regions for these TCR beta libraries. Each CDR3 protein gets one entry after TCRdb re-called the multiplex PCR reads with MiXCR. This sample carries about 470,000 distinct CDR3 sequences, roughly 20% of them seen once, and the ten largest clones take less than 9%. The time point was: persistent/refractory GD, antithyroid drugs over 5 years with positive TRAb. PBMC RNA was the source of the TCR library. The sample consisted of peripheral blood mononuclear cells (PBMCs), taken when the disease was refractory, from a patient treated with antithyroid drugs. The receptors were sampled from a female donor with Graves disease.

The chain recombines TRBV6-2 or TRBV6-3 with TRBJ1-2; perhaps TRBD1 as D (6 bases). Trimming took 3 bases from V and 7 from J, leaving 18 bases between them. The CDR3 extends over 15 amino acids. Germline V gives CDR1 MNHEY, CDR2 SVGEGT. CDR3 nucleotides: TGTGCCAGCAGTTATCTTCGACAGGACCCTGGTGGCTACACCTTC. Protein: CASSYLRQDPGGYTF.

This clonotype was observed a handful of times. This chain links TRBV3-1 with TRBJ2-7; 10 bases map to TRBD2. Germline CDR1 reads LGHDT; CDR2 reads YNNKEL (reference sequence). V lost 4 bases and J lost 4; bases outside the gene matches: 25. The CDR3 loop spans 21 amino acids. Here the CDR3 DNA reads TGTGCCAGCAGCCCGAGTTTCCCTCGGACTAGCGGTACCTCTCTATTGTACGAGCAGTACTTC. Translation gives CASSPSFPRTSGTSLLYEQYF.

This chain links TRBV20-1 with TRBJ1-1, with TRBD1 as a possible D gene (6 bases). The CDR3 runs to 15 residues. Germline-derived CDR1 and CDR2 are DFQATT and SNEGSKA (reference sequence). Trimming shortened V by 6 bases and J by 0 bases, and 17 bases separated the two germline ends. CDR3 sequence: CSAERPDSMNTEAFF. CDR3 in DNA: TGCAGTGCGGAAAGGCCGGACAGCATGAACACTGAAGCTTTCTTT.

The chain is built from TRBV4-1 and TRBJ2-7, with 7 positions matching TRBD2. The CDR3 spans 15 residues. The V gene's germline CDR1 is MGHRA and CDR2 YSYEKL. J lost 0 bases, V lost 2 bases, and 4 bases had no gene match. The CDR3: CASSQSRGSSYEQYF. CDR3 bases: TGCGCCAGCAGCCAATCGCGCGGGAGCTCCTACGAGCAGTACTTC.

This clonotype was found a few times. The chain joins TRBV6-1 to TRBJ2-5; D might be TRBD2 (7 bases). The end of the DNA aligns better with TRBJ2-1, so the J call may be wrong. The CDR3 length is 16 residues. Germline V gene sequence: CDR1 MNHNS, CDR2 SASEGT. CDR3 in DNA: TGTGCCAGCAGTCGCCCTAAGGTGGGGGGGCGCAATGAGCAGTTCTTC. This encodes CASSRPKVGGRNEQFF.

This clonotype was counted at least ten times. The chain joins TRBV13 to TRBJ1-1; D gene ambiguous. V was clipped by 5 bases and J by 6 bases, with 13 bases between them. Germline assignment: CDR1 PRHDT and CDR2 FYEKMQ (reference sequence). The CDR3 loop spans 13 amino acids. The DNA for the CDR3 is TGTGCCAGCAGCCCCGATTTAGTGCCTGAAGCTTTCTTT. This translates into CASSPDLVPEAFF.

The rearrangement uses TRBV27 and TRBJ2-1; D ambiguous. The CDR3 runs to 14 residues. Trimming took off 2 bases at V and 3 bases at J, with 8 bases between the two ends. Germline loops: CDR1 MNHEY, CDR2 SMNVEV (reference sequence). In nucleotides, the CDR3 is TGTGCCAGCAGTTTAGCGACGAACTACAATGAGCAGTTCTTC. Its translation is CASSLATNYNEQFF.

The rearrangement links TRBV24-1 to TRBJ2-4; the D gene is possibly TRBD1 (5 bases). Germline V gene sequence: CDR1 KGHDR, CDR2 SFDVKD. This CDR3 spans 17 amino acids. Trimming cost V 1 base and J 0 bases, with 12 bases left between them. CDR3 in DNA: TGTGCCACCAGTGATTTTGGTCCCAGGGAAGCCAAAAACATTCAGTACTTC. It translates to CATSDFGPREAKNIQYF.

This clonotype was observed a handful of times. The J gene is TRBJ1-5, the V gene TRBV28; D call uncertain. The CDR3 is 10 residues long. Trimming took 7 bases from V and 3 from J, leaving 1 base between them. Looked up from germline, CDR1 is MDHEN and CDR2 is SYDVKM. This CDR3 reads CASNNQPQHF. The CDR3 DNA reads as TGTGCCAGCAACAATCAGCCCCAGCATTTT.

This clonotype was recorded at least ten times. This chain uses TRBV6-1 with TRBJ1-2; D unclear. The ends were cut back, 11 bases at V and 5 bases at J, with 18 bases in the middle. This CDR3 has 13 residues. Germline V CDR1 and CDR2: MNHNS, SASEGT. This CDR3 reads CAGTMSPEYGYTF. CDR3 in DNA: TGTGCCGGAACGATGAGTCCGGAGTATGGCTACACCTTC.

This clonotype has at least ten counts. The chain uses TRBV20-1 and TRBJ2-7; a weak D match, TRBD2 (5 bases). This CDR3 has 14 amino acids. The germline gives CDR1 DFQATT, CDR2 SNEGSKA (reference sequence). Trimming took 5 bases from V and 2 from J, leaving 16 bases between them. Here the CDR3 reads CSALSGKYTYEQYF. CDR3 coding DNA: TGCAGTGCTCTTTCCGGGAAATACACCTACGAGCAGTACTTC.

The V call is TRBV30, the J call TRBJ1-1; D might be TRBD1 (6 bases). The CDR3 is 13 amino acids. V was pared by 7 bases and J by 4 bases, with 16 bases between. Germline CDR1 is GTSNPN and CDR2 is SVGIG (reference sequence). The CDR3: CALEGGYGTEAFF. The CDR3 nucleotides are TGTGCCTTGGAAGGGGGGTACGGCACTGAAGCTTTCTTT.

This clonotype was picked up many times. The V and J genes are TRBV28 and TRBJ2-7; tentatively, D is TRBD2 (6 bases). The CDR3 contains 15 residues. CDR1 MDHEN and CDR2 SYDVKM come from the germline V gene. V dropped 4 bases and J dropped 3 bases, with 16 bases sitting between them. CDR3 amino acids: CASSSPTSWLYEQYF. As DNA, the CDR3 is TGTGCCAGCAGTTCACCGACTAGTTGGCTCTACGAGCAGTACTTC.